The text below deals with one TCR beta chain. V gave up 7 bases and J gave up 0 bases, with 9 bases separating them. The CDR3 covers 13 residues. Germline CDR1 is MNHEY and CDR2 is SVGAGI. Per the original methods: The authors estimated nucleated cell counts from reference gene primer amplification. Measured with immunoSEQ multiplex PCR; TCRdb has only the in-frame clones, and not every one. That table supplies the V and J calls and clone size; D and trimming were determined from the DNA. Altogether roughly 100,000 clones are present, more than 85% being singletons, with the ten largest covering 4.2%. This sample stems from a study of blood T cell repertoires in COVID-19. Turning to the study itself: There were acute and convalescent COVID-19 samples, and they came from the United States, Italy and Spain. From T cells, B-cell-depleted T cells, or PBMCs came the material, which was cDNA or gDNA.

The gene calls are TRBV6-5 and TRBJ1-1; D may be TRBD1 (6 bases). Sequenced material: peripheral blood. The sequence came from a man between 18 and 35 years old with acute or convalescent COVID-19. The CDR3 nucleotides read TGTGCCAGCACGAGGGACATGAACACTGAAGCTTTCTTT. Translating gives CASTRDMNTEAFF.